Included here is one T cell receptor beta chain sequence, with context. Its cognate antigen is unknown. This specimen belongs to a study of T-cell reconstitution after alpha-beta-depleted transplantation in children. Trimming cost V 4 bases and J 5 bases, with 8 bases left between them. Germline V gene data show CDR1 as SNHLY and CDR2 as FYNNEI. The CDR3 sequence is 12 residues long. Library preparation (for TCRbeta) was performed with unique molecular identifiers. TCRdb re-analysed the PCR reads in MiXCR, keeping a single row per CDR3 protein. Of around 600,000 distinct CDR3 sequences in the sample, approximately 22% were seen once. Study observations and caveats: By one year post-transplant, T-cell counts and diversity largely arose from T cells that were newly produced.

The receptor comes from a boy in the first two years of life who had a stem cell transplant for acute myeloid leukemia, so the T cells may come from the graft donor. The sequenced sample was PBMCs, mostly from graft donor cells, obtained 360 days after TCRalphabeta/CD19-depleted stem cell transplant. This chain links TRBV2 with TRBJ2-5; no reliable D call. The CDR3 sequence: CASSGTRETQYF. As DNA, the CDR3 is TGTGCCAGCAGTGGGACCCGGGAGACCCAGTACTTC. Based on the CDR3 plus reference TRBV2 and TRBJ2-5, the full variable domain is EPEVTQTPSHQVTQMGQEVILRCVPISNHLYFYWYRQILGQKVEFLVSFYNNEISEKSEIFDDQFSVERPDGSNFTLKIRSTKLEDSAMYFCASSGTRETQYFGPGTRLLVL.